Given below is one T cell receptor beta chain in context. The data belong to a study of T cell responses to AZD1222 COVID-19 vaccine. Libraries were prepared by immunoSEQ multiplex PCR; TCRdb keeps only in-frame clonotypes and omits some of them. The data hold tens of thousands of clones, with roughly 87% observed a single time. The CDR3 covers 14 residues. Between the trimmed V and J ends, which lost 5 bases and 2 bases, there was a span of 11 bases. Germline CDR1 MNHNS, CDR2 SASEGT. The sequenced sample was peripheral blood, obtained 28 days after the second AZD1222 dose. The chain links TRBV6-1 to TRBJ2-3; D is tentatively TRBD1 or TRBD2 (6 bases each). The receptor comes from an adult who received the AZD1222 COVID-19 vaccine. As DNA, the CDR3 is TGTGCCAGCAGTTGGGGGGACAACACAGATACGCAGTATTTT. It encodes CASSWGDNTDTQYF.